Sequencing of this T cell receptor beta chain was carried out in a study of response to subunit inactivated influenza vaccine. General study points: Few new T cells, the authors suggested, are recruited by each seasonal influenza vaccination.

TCRdb reanalysed the RT-PCR reads using MiXCR and keeps one entry per CDR3 protein. This table holds fewer than 600,000 distinct CDR3 sequences, about 7.2% found once. Comments on this clonotype: Its specificity is not known.

CDR1 is SGHAT, CDR2 FQDESV, per germline (reference sequence). The V and J ends lost 5 bases and 3 bases, in that order; junction bases with no gene match: 2. The CDR3 is made up of 14 amino acids. The chain carries TRBV11-1 and TRBJ2-5; 11 nucleotides align to TRBD1. This TCR was recovered from a man aged 50 to 69 who received an inactivated influenza vaccine. Here the sequenced sample was PBMCs from blood, taken less than 30 months after vaccination. In DNA, the CDR3 is TGTGCCAGCAGCCCGGGACAGGGGGAAGAGACCCAGTACTTC. Its translation is CASSPGQGEETQYF. The entire variable domain, with the rest obtained from reference TRBV11-1 and TRBJ2-5, is as follows: EAEVAQSPRYKITEKSQAVAFWCDPISGHATLYWYRQILGQGPELLVQFQDESVVDDSQLPKDRFSAERLKGVDSTLKIQPAELGDSAMYLCASSPGQGEETQYFGPGTRLLVL.